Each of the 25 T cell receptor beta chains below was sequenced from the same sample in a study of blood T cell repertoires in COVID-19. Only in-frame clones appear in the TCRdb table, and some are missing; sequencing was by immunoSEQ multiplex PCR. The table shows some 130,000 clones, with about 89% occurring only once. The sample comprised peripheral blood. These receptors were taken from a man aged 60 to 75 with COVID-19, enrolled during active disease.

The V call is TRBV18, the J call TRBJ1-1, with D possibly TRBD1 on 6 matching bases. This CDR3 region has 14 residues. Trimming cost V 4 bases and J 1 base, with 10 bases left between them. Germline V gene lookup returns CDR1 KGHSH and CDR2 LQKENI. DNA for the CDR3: TGTGCCAGCTCACGAAGACAGGAGAACACTGAAGCTTTCTTT. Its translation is CASSRRQENTEAFF.

In DNA form, the CDR3 reads TGTGCCAGCACTCCGGACAGGGACCAAGAGACCCAGTACTTC. It codes for CASTPDRDQETQYF. V usage is TRBV16 and J usage is TRBJ2-5, with 8 bases aligning to TRBD1. The CDR3 extends over 14 amino acids. With V trimmed by 7 bases and J by 0 bases, 4 bases remained unmatched. Germline V gene data show CDR1 as KGHSY and CDR2 as FQNENV.

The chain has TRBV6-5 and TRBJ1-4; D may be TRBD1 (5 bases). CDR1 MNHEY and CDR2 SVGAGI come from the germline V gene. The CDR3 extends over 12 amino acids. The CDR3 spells CAGGGSNEKLFF. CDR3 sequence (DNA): TGTGCGGGGGGAGGCAGTAATGAAAAACTGTTTTTT.

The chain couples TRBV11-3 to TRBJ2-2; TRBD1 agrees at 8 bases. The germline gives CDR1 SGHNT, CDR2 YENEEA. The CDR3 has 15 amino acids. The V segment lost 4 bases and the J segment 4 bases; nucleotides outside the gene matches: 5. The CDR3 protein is CASSYGQGGTGELFF. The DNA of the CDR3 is TGTGCCAGCAGCTACGGACAGGGAGGCACCGGGGAGCTGTTTTTT.

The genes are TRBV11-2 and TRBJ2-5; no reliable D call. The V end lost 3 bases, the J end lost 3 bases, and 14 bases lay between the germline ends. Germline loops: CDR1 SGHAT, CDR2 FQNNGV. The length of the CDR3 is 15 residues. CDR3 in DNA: TGTGCCAGCAGCTTCTCAACGGTTACGGAAGAGACCCAGTACTTC. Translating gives CASSFSTVTEETQYF. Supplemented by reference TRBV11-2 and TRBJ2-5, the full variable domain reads EAGVAQSPRYKIIEKRQSVAFWCNPISGHATLYWYQQILGQGPKLLIQFQNNGVVDDSQLPKDRFSAERLKGVDSTLKIQPAKLEDSAVYLCASSFSTVTEETQYFGPGTRLLVL.

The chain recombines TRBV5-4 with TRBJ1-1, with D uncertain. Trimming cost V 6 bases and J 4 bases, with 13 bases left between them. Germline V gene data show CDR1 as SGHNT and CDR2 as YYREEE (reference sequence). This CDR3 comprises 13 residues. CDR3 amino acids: CASKDVGITEAFF. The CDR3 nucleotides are TGTGCCAGCAAGGATGTCGGGATCACTGAAGCTTTCTTT.

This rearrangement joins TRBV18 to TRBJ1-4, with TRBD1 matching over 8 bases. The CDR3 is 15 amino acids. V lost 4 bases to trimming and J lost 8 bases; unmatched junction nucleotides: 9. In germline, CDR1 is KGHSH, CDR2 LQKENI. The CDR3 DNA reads TGTGCCAGCTCACAACAGACAGGGGTTACGGAAAAACTGTTTTTT. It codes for CASSQQTGVTEKLFF. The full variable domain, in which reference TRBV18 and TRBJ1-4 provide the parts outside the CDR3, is NAGVMQNPRHLVRRRGQEARLRCSPMKGHSHVYWYRQLPEEGLKFMVYLQKENIIDESGMPKERFSAEFPKEGPSILRIQQVVRGDSAAYFCASSQQTGVTEKLFFGSGTQLSVL.

The CDR3 coding sequence is TGTGCCAGCGTAGCGGGGAGAGGGCAAGAGACCCAGTACTTC. It yields the protein CASVAGRGQETQYF. The V and J genes are TRBV2 and TRBJ2-5, with 8 bases matching TRBD2. This CDR3 is 14 amino acids long. J was trimmed by 2 bases and V by 8 bases; bases with no gene match: 7. Germline CDR1 SNHLY, CDR2 FYNNEI.

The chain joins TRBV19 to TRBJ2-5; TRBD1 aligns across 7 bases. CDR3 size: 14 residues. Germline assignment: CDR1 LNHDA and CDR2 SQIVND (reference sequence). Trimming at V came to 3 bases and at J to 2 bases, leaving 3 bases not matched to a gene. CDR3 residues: CASSMRGQQETQYF. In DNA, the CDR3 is TGTGCCAGTAGTATGAGGGGACAGCAAGAGACCCAGTACTTC.

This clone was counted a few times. CDR3 bases: TGTGCCAGCAGCAAATTCCAGGGAAGTGACGGCTACACCTTC. The encoded protein is CASSKFQGSDGYTF. The chain employs TRBV21-1 and TRBJ1-2; the DNA was not compared with TRBD1, the D call given in the table. TRBV21-1 is a known pseudogene. The length of the CDR3 is 14 residues.

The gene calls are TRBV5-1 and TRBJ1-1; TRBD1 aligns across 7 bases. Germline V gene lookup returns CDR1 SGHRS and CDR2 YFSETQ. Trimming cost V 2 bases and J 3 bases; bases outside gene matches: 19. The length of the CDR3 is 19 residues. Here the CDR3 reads CASSFAPWTGLSPDTEAFF. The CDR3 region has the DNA TGCGCCAGCAGCTTTGCCCCCTGGACAGGATTAAGCCCCGACACTGAAGCTTTCTTT. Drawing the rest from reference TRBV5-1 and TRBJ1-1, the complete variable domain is KAGVTQTPRYLIKTRGQQVTLSCSPISGHRSVSWYQQTPGQGLQFLFEYFSETQRNKGNFPGRFSGRQFSNSRSEMNVSTLELGDSALYLCASSFAPWTGLSPDTEAFFGQGTRLTVV.

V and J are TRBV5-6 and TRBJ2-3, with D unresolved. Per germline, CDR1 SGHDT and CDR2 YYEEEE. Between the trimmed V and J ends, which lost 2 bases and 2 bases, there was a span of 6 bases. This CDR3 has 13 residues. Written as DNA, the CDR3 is TGTGCCAGCAGCTTAAGACACACAGATACGCAGTATTTT. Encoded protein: CASSLRHTDTQYF.

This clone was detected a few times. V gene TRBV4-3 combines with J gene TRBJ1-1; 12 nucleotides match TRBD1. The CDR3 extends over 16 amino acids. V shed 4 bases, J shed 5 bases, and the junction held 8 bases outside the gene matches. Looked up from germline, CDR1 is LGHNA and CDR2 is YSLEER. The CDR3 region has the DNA TGCGCCAGCAGCCTGGGGACAGGGGGCCAACAGACTGAAGCTTTCTTT. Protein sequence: CASSLGTGGQQTEAFF.

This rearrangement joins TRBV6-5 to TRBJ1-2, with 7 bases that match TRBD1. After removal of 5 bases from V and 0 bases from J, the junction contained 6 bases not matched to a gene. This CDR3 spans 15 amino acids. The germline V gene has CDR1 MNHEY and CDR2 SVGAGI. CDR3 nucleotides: TGTGCCAGCAGTCTCTGGACAGGCTCTAACTATGGCTACACCTTC. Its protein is CASSLWTGSNYGYTF.

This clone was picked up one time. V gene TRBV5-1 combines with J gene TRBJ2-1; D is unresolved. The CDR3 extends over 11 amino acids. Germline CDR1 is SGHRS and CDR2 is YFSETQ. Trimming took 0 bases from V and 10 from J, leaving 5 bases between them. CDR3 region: CASSLDREQFF. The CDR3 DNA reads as TGCGCCAGCAGCTTGGACAGAGAGCAGTTCTTC.

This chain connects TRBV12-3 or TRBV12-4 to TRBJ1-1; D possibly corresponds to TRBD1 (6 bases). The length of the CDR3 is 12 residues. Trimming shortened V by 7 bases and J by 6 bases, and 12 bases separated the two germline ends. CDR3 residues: CASTLGGPEAFF. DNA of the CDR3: TGTGCCAGCACCTTAGGGGGTCCTGAAGCTTTCTTT.

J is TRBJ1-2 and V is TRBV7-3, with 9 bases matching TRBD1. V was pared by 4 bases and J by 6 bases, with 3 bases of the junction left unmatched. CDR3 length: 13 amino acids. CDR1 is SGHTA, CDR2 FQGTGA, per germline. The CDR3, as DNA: TGTGCCAGCAGCTCTCGGACAGGGGATGGCTACACCTTC. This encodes CASSSRTGDGYTF.

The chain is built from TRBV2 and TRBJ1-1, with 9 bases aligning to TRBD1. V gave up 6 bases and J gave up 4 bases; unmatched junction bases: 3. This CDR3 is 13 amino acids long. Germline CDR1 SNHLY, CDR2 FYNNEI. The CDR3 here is CASRGQGVTEAFF. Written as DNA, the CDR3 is TGTGCCAGCAGGGGACAGGGCGTCACTGAAGCTTTCTTT.

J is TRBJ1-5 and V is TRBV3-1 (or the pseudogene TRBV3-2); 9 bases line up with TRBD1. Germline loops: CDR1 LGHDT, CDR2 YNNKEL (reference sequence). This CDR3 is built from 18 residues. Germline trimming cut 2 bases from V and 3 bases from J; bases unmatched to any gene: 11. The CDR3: CASSQNIPGTGNNQPQHF. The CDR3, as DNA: TGTGCCAGCAGCCAAAACATTCCCGGGACAGGGAACAATCAGCCCCAGCATTTT.

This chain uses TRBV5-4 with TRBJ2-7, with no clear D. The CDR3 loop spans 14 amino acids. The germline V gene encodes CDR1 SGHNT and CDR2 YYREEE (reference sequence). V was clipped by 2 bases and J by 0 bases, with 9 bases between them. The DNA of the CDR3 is TGTGCCAGCAGCTTTGGCGGTAGCTCCTACGAGCAGTACTTC. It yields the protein CASSFGGSSYEQYF.

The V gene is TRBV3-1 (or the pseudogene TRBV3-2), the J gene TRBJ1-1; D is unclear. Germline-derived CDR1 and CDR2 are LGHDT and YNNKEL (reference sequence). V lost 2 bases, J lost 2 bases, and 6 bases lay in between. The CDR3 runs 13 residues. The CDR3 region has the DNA TGTGCCAGCAGCCAATTACAAAACACTGAAGCTTTCTTT. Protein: CASSQLQNTEAFF.

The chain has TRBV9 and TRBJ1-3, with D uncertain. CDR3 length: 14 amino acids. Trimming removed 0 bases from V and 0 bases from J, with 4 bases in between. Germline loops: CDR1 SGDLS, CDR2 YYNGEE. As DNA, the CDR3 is TGTGCCAGCAGCGTAGTCTCCTCTGGAAACACCATATATTTT. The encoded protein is CASSVVSSGNTIYF.

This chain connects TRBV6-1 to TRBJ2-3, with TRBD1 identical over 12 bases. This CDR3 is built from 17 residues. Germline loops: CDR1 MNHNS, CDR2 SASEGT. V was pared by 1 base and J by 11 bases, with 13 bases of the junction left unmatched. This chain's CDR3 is CASSEGWGTGGFSGQYF. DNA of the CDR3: TGTGCCAGCAGTGAAGGTTGGGGGACAGGGGGCTTTAGTGGGCAGTATTTT.

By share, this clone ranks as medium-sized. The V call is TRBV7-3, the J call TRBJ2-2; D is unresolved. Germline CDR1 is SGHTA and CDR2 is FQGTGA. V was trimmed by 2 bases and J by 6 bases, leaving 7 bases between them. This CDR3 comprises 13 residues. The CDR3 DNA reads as TGTGCCAGCAGCTTAGTCCGTCCCGGGGAGCTGTTTTTT. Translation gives CASSLVRPGELFF.

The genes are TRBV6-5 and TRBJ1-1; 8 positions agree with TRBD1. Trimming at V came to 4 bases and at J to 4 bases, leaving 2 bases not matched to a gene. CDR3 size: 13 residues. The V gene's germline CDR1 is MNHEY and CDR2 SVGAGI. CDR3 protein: CASSFTGGTEAFF. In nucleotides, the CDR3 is TGTGCCAGCAGTTTCACAGGGGGCACTGAAGCTTTCTTT.